This T cell receptor (beta chain) was obtained from a study of identical twins. There are 14 residues in the CDR3. Germline values: CDR1 SEHNR, CDR2 FQNEAQ (reference sequence). The ends were cut back, 5 bases at V and 6 bases at J, with 11 bases in the middle. Via MiXCR, TCRdb re-called the 5' RACE reads, giving one row per CDR3 protein. The sample shows 400,000 to 550,000 distinct CDR3 sequences, roughly a quarter of them seen only once. These sequences were also reported in another study, on T cells expressing NK-cell markers.

This TCR was recovered from a woman aged 18-29 years in good health. Input material: CD4+ T cells sorted from blood. The rearrangement uses TRBV7-9 and TRBJ1-6, with a weak D call TRBD1 (5 bases). The CDR3 bases are TGTGCCAGCAGCCGGGACCAGTTTAATTCACCCCTCCACTTT. Translated: CASSRDQFNSPLHF. The entire variable domain, with the rest obtained from reference TRBV7-9 and TRBJ1-6, is as follows: DTGVSQNPRHKITKRGQNVTFRCDPISEHNRLYWYRQTLGQGPEFLTYFQNEAQLEKSRLLSDRFSAERPKGSFSTLEIQRTEQGDSAMYLCASSRDQFNSPLHFGNGTRLTVT.